These 2 T cell receptor beta chains were sequenced from one sample in a study of blood T cell repertoires in COVID-19. Only in-frame clones appear in the TCRdb table, and some are missing; sequencing was by immunoSEQ multiplex PCR. The sample yields about 120,000 clones, around 78% seen once. The sample comprised peripheral blood. The origin of the receptors is a man aged 65 to 85 with acute or convalescent COVID-19.

The J gene is TRBJ1-1, the V gene TRBV6-6; D gene unclear. The CDR3 has 15 residues. With 7 bases removed from V and 0 bases from J, the gap between germline ends came to 15 bases. Germline V gene data show CDR1 as MNHNY and CDR2 as SVGAGI (reference sequence). Here the CDR3 DNA reads TGTGCCAGCATTCCTAGGGAGGGTCTGAACACTGAAGCTTTCTTT. Amino acid sequence: CASIPREGLNTEAFF.

Points on this clone: The same CDR3 also results from other DNA sequences found in this sample. J is TRBJ1-4 and V is TRBV25-1; 7 nucleotides agree with TRBD1. The V gene end was trimmed by 9 bases and the J gene end by 7 bases; junction bases not matched to a gene: 5. Per the germline V gene, CDR1 is MGHDK and CDR2 is SYGVNS. The CDR3 runs to 12 residues. Here the CDR3 reads CASRQGGEKLFF. The DNA for the CDR3 is TGTGCCAGTCGACAGGGAGGTGAAAAACTGTTTTTT. Using reference TRBV25-1 and TRBJ1-4 for the parts outside the CDR3, the full variable domain is EADIYQTPRYLVIGTGKKITLECSQTMGHDKMYWYQQDPGMELHLIHYSYGVNSTEKGDLSSESTVSRIRTEHFPLTLESARPSHTSQYLCASRQGGEKLFFGSGTQLSVL.